Listed below are T cell receptor beta chains from one sample, sequenced in a study of vaccination effects on CD4 cells after COVID-19. Their target antigens are unknown. Generated by immunoSEQ multiplex PCR, the TCRdb table keeps only in-frame clones and is missing some. This table has 50,000 to 65,000 clones, about 80% appearing once. The sequences come from CD4+ T cells from PBMCs cultured with HCoV-229E spike peptides, collected after COVID-19 vaccination. These receptors originate from a human donor who received a COVID-19 vaccine. Both conserved end residues are part of each CDR3. Fields, in order: J gene, V gene, D gene, clone size, CDR3 DNA, CDR3 protein. The D gene is left open where the match is weak. Clone sizes are given selectively: once, few, many, or a class where the clone is expanded.

TRBJ2-5 TRBV24-1 NA NA TGTGCCACCAGTGAGGGCGGACAGTACCAAGAGACCCAGTACTTC CATSEGGQYQETQYF
TRBJ2-3 TRBV7-2 NA NA TGTGCCAGCAGCCCCCCGGGTTCGGCCACAGATACGCAGTATTTT CASSPPGSATDTQYF
TRBJ2-2 TRBV2 NA NA TGTGCCAGCAGCCCTAGTGGGGGCATTTGGACCGGGGAGCTGTTTTTT CASSPSGGIWTGELFF
TRBJ1-2 TRBV18 TRBD1 NA TGTGCCAGCTCACTCTCGATAGGGGGCGCGGACGGCTACACCTTC CASSLSIGGADGYTF
TRBJ2-3 TRBV5-1 NA NA TGCGCCAGCAGCTCTCTACAGGGCACAGATACGCAGTATTTT CASSSLQGTDTQYF
TRBJ1-2 TRBV4-1 NA NA TGCGCCAGCAGCCAAGATAGGTTTTTTATTAGGGACAACAACTATGGCTACACCTTC CASSQDRFFIRDNNYGYTF
TRBJ2-5 TRBV7-9 NA NA TGTGCCAGCAGCTTGGGTCTACAAGAGACCCAGTACTTC CASSLGLQETQYF
TRBJ2-2 TRBV29-1 NA NA TGCAGCGTTGTGGGGACCCAAGGGACCGGGGAGCTGTTTTTT CSVVGTQGTGELFF
TRBJ1-2 TRBV5-1 NA NA TGCGCCAGCAGCCCGCGGACCTCCTCAACAAACTATGGCTACACCTTC CASSPRTSSTNYGYTF
TRBJ1-3 TRBV28 NA NA TGTGCCAGCAGTCCCGGAGGGGGAAGCTCTGGAAACACCATATATTTT CASSPGGGSSGNTIYF
TRBJ2-1 TRBV19 TRBD1 few TGTGCCAGTAGTATAGACCCCGAAGCCCTGGGACAGATCTCCTACAATGAGCAGTTCTTC CASSIDPEALGQISYNEQFF
TRBJ2-5 TRBV11-3 TRBD1 NA TGTGCCAGCAGCTTAAACTGGGGGACAGGTCAAGAGACCCAGTACTTC CASSLNWGTGQETQYF
TRBJ2-1 TRBV5-1 TRBD2 NA TGCGCCAGCAGCTTGGTGGTTGGGACTAGCGGGGGTGAGCAGTTCTTC CASSLVVGTSGGEQFF
TRBJ2-3 TRBV7-3 NA NA TGTGCCAGCAGCCGATCCCCCACAGATACGCAGTATTTT CASSRSPTDTQYF
TRBJ1-2 TRBV6-5 NA NA TGTGCCAGCAGTCACGGGGACTATGGCTACACCTTC CASSHGDYGYTF
TRBJ2-3 TRBV23-1 TRBD1 NA TGCGCCAGCAGTCAACCCTGGCCAGGGGGTCTGTATTTT CASSQPWPGGLYF
TRBJ2-3 TRBV5-1 NA once TGCGCCAGCAGCCCACAGACGGGTGATACGCAGTATTTT CASSPQTGDTQYF
TRBJ1-4 TRBV19 NA NA TGTGCCAGTAGTATCGGTACAAAGGAAAAACTGTTTTTT CASSIGTKEKLFF
TRBJ2-3 TRBV19 NA few TGTGCCAGCCAACAGGGGGGGACAGATACGCAGTATTTT CASQQGGTDTQYF
TRBJ2-1 TRBV7-2 TRBD2 NA TGTGCCAGCAGCCCCGGACTAGCGGGGTCCTACAATGAGCAGTTCTTC CASSPGLAGSYNEQFF
TRBJ1-1 TRBV4-2 NA once TGTGCCAGCAGCCATATTCAGGGGAACACTGAAGCTTTCTTT CASSHIQGNTEAFF
TRBJ1-4 TRBV3-1/TRBV3-2 NA NA TGTGCCAGCACCCGGGGAGACGGACATAATGAAAAACTGTTTTTT CASTRGDGHNEKLFF
TRBJ1-4 TRBV5-1 NA few TGCGCCAGCAGCAAAGGAGGCCAGGTTAATGAAAAACTGTTTTTT CASSKGGQVNEKLFF
TRBJ1-1 TRBV19 NA few TGTGCCAGTAGTCCGGGGGCAGCCGTGGCTTTCTTT CASSPGAAVAFF
TRBJ1-2 TRBV6-2/TRBV6-3 NA NA TGTGCCAGCAGTCCCCGGGGAGGGAGCGGCTATGGCTACACCTTC CASSPRGGSGYGYTF